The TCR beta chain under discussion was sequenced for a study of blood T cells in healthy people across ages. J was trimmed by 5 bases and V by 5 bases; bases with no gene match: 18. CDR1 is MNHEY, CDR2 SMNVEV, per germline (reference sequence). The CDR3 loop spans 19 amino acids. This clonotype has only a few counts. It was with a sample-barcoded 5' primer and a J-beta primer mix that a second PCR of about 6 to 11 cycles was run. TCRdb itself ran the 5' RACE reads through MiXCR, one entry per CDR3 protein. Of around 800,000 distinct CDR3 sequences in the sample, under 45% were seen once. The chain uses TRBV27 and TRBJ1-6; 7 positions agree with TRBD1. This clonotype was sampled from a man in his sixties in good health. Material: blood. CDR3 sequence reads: CASSPRQGGLHTNNSPLHF. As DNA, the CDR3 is TGTGCCAGCAGTCCCCGGCAGGGGGGGCTTCATACGAATAATTCACCCCTCCACTTT.